The 19 T cell receptor beta chains below were found in one sample sequenced in a study of shared clonotypes between healthy human individuals. Generated by immunoSEQ multiplex PCR, the TCRdb table keeps only in-frame clones and is missing some. The sample contains about 380,000 clones, approximately 96% of which appear only once. The material sequenced was memory CD8+ T cells sorted from blood. The subset here: CD45RO+ cells pooled with CCR7-negative TemRA cells. These receptor sequences come from a man aged 25 to 40 in good health.

The rearrangement links TRBV5-1 to TRBJ1-3; 7 positions match TRBD1. Germline CDR1 is SGHRS and CDR2 is YFSETQ. V was clipped by 1 base and J by 4 bases; unmatched bases: 8. The CDR3 is made up of 16 amino acids. The CDR3 bases are TGCGCCAGCAGCTTGCGGGACAGTCTAATGGGAAACACCATATATTTT. Amino acids: CASSLRDSLMGNTIYF.

The CDR3 DNA reads as TGCAGCGTTGAGGCCGGGACAAAACATTATGGCTACACCTTC. Translated: CSVEAGTKHYGYTF. The chain employs TRBV29-1 and TRBJ1-2; a weak D match, TRBD1 (6 bases). CDR1 and CDR2 (germline): SQVTM, ANQGSEA. V was cut by 3 bases and J by 5 bases, with 16 bases left in between. CDR3 length: 14 amino acids.

The V gene is TRBV28, the J gene TRBJ2-2; D not certain. The CDR3 is made up of 12 amino acids. CDR1 MDHEN and CDR2 SYDVKM come from the germline V gene. Trimming removed 5 bases from V and 0 bases from J, with 1 base in between. The CDR3 protein is CASSTNTGELFF. The CDR3 coding sequence is TGTGCCAGCAGTACGAACACCGGGGAGCTGTTTTTT.

The chain has TRBV7-8 and TRBJ2-1, with TRBD2 matching 9 bases. Per the germline V gene, CDR1 is SGHVS and CDR2 is FQNEAQ. The V and J ends lost 6 bases and 7 bases, in that order; junction bases with no gene match: 10. This CDR3 region has 15 residues. The CDR3 DNA follows: TGTGCCAGCAGTCCAGTGGGGACTAGCCGGAATGAGCAGTTCTTC. Protein product: CASSPVGTSRNEQFF.

V gene TRBV7-9 combines with J gene TRBJ1-5; D is uncertain. The germline V and J ends were trimmed by 1 base and 0 bases, with 7 bases remaining between them. Germline V CDR1 and CDR2: SEHNR, FQNEAQ (reference sequence). CDR3 length equals 15 residues. CDR3 amino acids: CASSLDSYSNQPQHF. CDR3 DNA sequence: TGTGCCAGCAGCTTAGACAGTTATAGCAATCAGCCCCAGCATTTT. The full variable domain, with the rest looked up from reference TRBV7-9 and TRBJ1-5, is DTGVSQNPRHKITKRGQNVTFRCDPISEHNRLYWYRQTLGQGPEFLTYFQNEAQLEKSRLLSDRFSAERPKGSFSTLEIQRTEQGDSAMYLCASSLDSYSNQPQHFGDGTRLSIL.

The V call is TRBV11-2, the J call TRBJ2-7; D is unclear. This CDR3 is built from 17 residues. Germline V gene lookup returns CDR1 SGHAT and CDR2 FQNNGV. V shed 1 base and J shed 0 bases, with 16 bases lying between them. The CDR3 DNA sequence: TGTGCCAGCAGCTTAGTCCCGACGAACTCTAACTCCTACGAGCAGTACTTC. Translated: CASSLVPTNSNSYEQYF. Full variable domain (missing parts from reference TRBV11-2 and TRBJ2-7): EAGVAQSPRYKIIEKRQSVAFWCNPISGHATLYWYQQILGQGPKLLIQFQNNGVVDDSQLPKDRFSAERLKGVDSTLKIQPAKLEDSAVYLCASSLVPTNSNSYEQYFGPGTRLTVT.

J is TRBJ2-1 and V is TRBV7-2; D not resolved. Per germline, CDR1 SGHTA and CDR2 FQGNSA. The CDR3 consists of 12 residues. Trimming took 1 base from V and 10 from J, leaving 8 bases between them. This CDR3 reads CASSLDRQEQFF. The DNA of the CDR3 is TGTGCCAGCAGCTTAGATCGACAAGAGCAGTTCTTC.

V usage is TRBV12-5 and J usage is TRBJ2-1, with D perhaps TRBD2 (5 bases). V was trimmed by 4 bases and J by 6 bases, leaving 7 bases between them. The CDR3 totals 12 residues. Germline V gene lookup returns CDR1 LGHNT and CDR2 FRNRAP. This CDR3 reads CASGWEFNEQFF. The CDR3 nucleotides are TGTGCTAGTGGTTGGGAGTTCAATGAGCAGTTCTTC.

This clone was recorded a few times. The chain is built from TRBV7-9 and TRBJ1-5; no firm D call. The germline V and J ends were trimmed by 2 bases and 5 bases, with 4 bases remaining between them. Germline V gene sequence: CDR1 SEHNR, CDR2 FQNEAQ (reference sequence). The CDR3 is 12 residues long. In nucleotides, the CDR3 is TGTGCCAGCAGCTTAAGTTATCAGCCCCAGCATTTT. The encoded protein is CASSLSYQPQHF.

The chain has TRBV4-1 and TRBJ2-2; D gene unclear. With 1 base removed from V and 2 bases from J, the gap between germline ends came to 11 bases. This CDR3 spans 16 amino acids. Germline V gene sequence: CDR1 MGHRA, CDR2 YSYEKL. The CDR3, as DNA: TGCGCCAGCAGCCAAGGAAGGACCACAAACACCGGGGAGCTGTTTTTT. It yields the protein CASSQGRTTNTGELFF.

The V and J genes are TRBV6-6 and TRBJ1-3; 8 nucleotides match TRBD1. CDR3 length: 13 amino acids. V shed 7 bases, J shed 4 bases, and the junction held 3 bases outside the gene matches. Germline CDR1 reads MNHNY; CDR2 reads SVGAGI (reference sequence). CDR3 residues: CASTWTGGNTIYF. CDR3 coding DNA: TGTGCCAGCACCTGGACAGGGGGAAACACCATATATTTT.

The chain links TRBV9 to TRBJ2-3; the D gene is possibly TRBD1 (6 bases). Germline V gene data show CDR1 as SGDLS and CDR2 as YYNGEE. Trimming pared 1 base from V and 3 bases from J, leaving 9 bases between. The CDR3 length is 14 residues. As DNA, the CDR3 is TGTGCCAGCAGCGTAAGGGGGAAAACAGATACGCAGTATTTT. Translated, it gives CASSVRGKTDTQYF.

J is TRBJ1-5 and V is TRBV15; TRBD1 agrees at 8 bases. The CDR3 runs to 15 residues. Germline-derived CDR1 and CDR2 are LNHNV and YYDKDF (reference sequence). V dropped 0 bases and J dropped 5; count of bases not matched to a gene: 3. The CDR3 nucleotides are TGTGCCACCAGCAGAGACCAGGGGGCCGATCAGCCCCAGCATTTT. Translation gives CATSRDQGADQPQHF. Variable domain in full (rest from reference TRBV15 and TRBJ1-5): DAMVIQNPRYQVTQFGKPVTLSCSQTLNHNVMYWYQQKSSQAPKLLFHYYDKDFNNEADTPDNFQSRRPNTSFCFLDIRSPGLGDTAMYLCATSRDQGADQPQHFGDGTRLSIL.

The chain links TRBV2 to TRBJ2-3, with 15 bases matching TRBD2. Trimming at V came to 1 base and at J to 1 base, leaving 9 bases not matched to a gene. Germline values: CDR1 SNHLY, CDR2 FYNNEI. This CDR3 region has 20 residues. The CDR3 loop is CASSEGGTSGRPVGTDTQYF. In DNA form, the CDR3 reads TGTGCCAGCAGTGAAGGGGGGACTAGCGGGAGGCCGGTAGGCACAGATACGCAGTATTTT. Filled out from reference TRBV2 and TRBJ2-3, the complete variable domain reads EPEVTQTPSHQVTQMGQEVILRCVPISNHLYFYWYRQILGQKVEFLVSFYNNEISEKSEIFDDQFSVERPDGSNFTLKIRSTKLEDSAMYFCASSEGGTSGRPVGTDTQYFGPGTRLTVL.

The genes are TRBV4-2 and TRBJ2-3, with 12 positions matching TRBD2. CDR3 length: 16 residues. Germline V gene lookup returns CDR1 LGHNA and CDR2 YNFKEQ. Trimming cost V 1 base and J 6 bases; bases outside gene matches: 5. The CDR3 loop is CASSQVTSGSEDTQYF. DNA for the CDR3: TGTGCCAGCAGCCAAGTGACTAGCGGGAGTGAGGATACGCAGTATTTT.

The chain has TRBV6-5 and TRBJ1-2; D remains ambiguous. Trimming removed 6 bases from V and 2 bases from J, with 4 bases in between. This CDR3 region has 11 residues. Germline assignment: CDR1 MNHEY and CDR2 SVGAGI. For the CDR3, the DNA is TGTGCCAGCAGAATGAACTATGGCTACACCTTC. It specifies CASRMNYGYTF.

The rearrangement links TRBV5-1 to TRBJ2-1; no firm D call. The CDR3 consists of 13 residues. V was pared by 7 bases and J by 6 bases, with 14 bases between. Germline CDR1 reads SGHRS; CDR2 reads YFSETQ. The CDR3 protein is CASRPFDGNEQFF. The CDR3 DNA follows: TGCGCCAGCCGACCATTCGACGGCAATGAGCAGTTCTTC.

The count of this clone is one. The rearrangement links TRBV10-1 to TRBJ2-1; TRBD2 matches 9 bases. With V trimmed by 8 bases and J by 7 bases, 12 bases remained unmatched. Germline V gene lookup returns CDR1 WNHNN and CDR2 SYGVQD (reference sequence). The CDR3 is made up of 15 amino acids. CDR3 DNA: TGCGCCAGCCCCCGCGGGAGGGCCGTGTGTAATGAGCAGTTCTTC. The encoded protein is CASPRGRAVCNEQFF.

The chain is built from TRBV19 and TRBJ1-2; D remains unclear. V lost 3 bases, J lost 1 base, and 6 bases lay in between. The germline V gene encodes CDR1 LNHDA and CDR2 SQIVND (reference sequence). The CDR3 has 13 residues. The CDR3 protein is CASSIRFNYGYTF. CDR3 coding DNA: TGTGCCAGTAGTATTAGGTTTAACTATGGCTACACCTTC.